Below are 18 T cell receptor beta chains sequenced from a single sample in a study of beta chain features in type 1 diabetes. TCRB transcripts that were expressed got sequenced, as all of the isolated RNA had been reverse transcribed. Clones were read by immunoSEQ multiplex PCR, and TCRdb kept only the in-frame ones, dropping some. Of 360,000 or so clones in the sample, 15% to 20% are singletons; the top ten hold about 0.045%. Sequenced material: naive CD4+ T cells from blood. The receptors originated from a young woman in good health.

This chain joins TRBV4-3 and TRBJ2-5; 8 nucleotides agree with TRBD1. Germline-derived CDR1 and CDR2 are LGHNA and YSLEER. The ends lost 1 base at V and 4 bases at J; junction bases unmatched: 5. The CDR3 is 15 residues long. This CDR3 reads CASSQGNRGRETQYF. CDR3 nucleotide sequence: TGCGCCAGCAGCCAAGGCAACAGGGGGAGAGAGACCCAGTACTTC.

This clone was counted between two and nine times. The chain links TRBV18 to TRBJ2-3; a weak D match, TRBD2 (6 bases). Germline V gene sequence: CDR1 KGHSH, CDR2 LQKENI. V shed 4 bases and J shed 2 bases, with 13 bases lying between them. This CDR3 region has 15 residues. The CDR3, as DNA: TGTGCCAGCTCACGCGGGACGGCTGACACAGATACGCAGTATTTT. It specifies CASSRGTADTDTQYF.

The chain joins TRBV6-1 to TRBJ2-1; D is perhaps TRBD1 (6 bases). The CDR3 runs 12 residues. V was shortened by 7 bases and J by 12 bases, with 16 bases between the two germline ends. CDR1 and CDR2 from the germline V gene are MNHNS and SASEGT. DNA for the CDR3: TGTGCCAGCAAGGCCGGACAGCCGAGGCAGTTCTTC. Amino acids: CASKAGQPRQFF.

There are a few counts of this clone. The chain has TRBV30 and TRBJ1-4; D might be TRBD1 (5 bases). V was clipped by 4 bases and J by 2 bases, with 14 bases between them. The CDR3 extends over 15 amino acids. CDR1 GTSNPN and CDR2 SVGIG come from the germline V gene (reference sequence). The CDR3 DNA follows: TGTGCCTGGACGAGGGACTTAGCTACTAATGAAAAACTGTTTTTT. This sequence encodes CAWTRDLATNEKLFF.

The rearrangement joins TRBV29-1 to TRBJ1-2; possible D gene TRBD1, 5 bases. V lost 2 bases and J lost 4, with 17 bases in between. CDR3 length: 15 amino acids. Germline V gene lookup returns CDR1 SQVTM and CDR2 ANQGSEA. In DNA form, the CDR3 reads TGCAGCGTTGAATCAGGCAGGGAAGACAGCTATGGCTACACCTTC. This encodes CSVESGREDSYGYTF.

The rearrangement joins TRBV4-1 to TRBJ2-1, with 11 bases fitting TRBD2. J gave up 6 bases and V 8 bases, and 6 bases lay outside the gene matches. The CDR3 is made up of 14 amino acids. Per germline, CDR1 MGHRA and CDR2 YSYEKL. The CDR3 DNA is TGCGCCAGCCGTCTAGCGGGAGGTGCCAATGAGCAGTTCTTC. Its translation is CASRLAGGANEQFF.

The J gene is TRBJ1-2, the V gene TRBV6-6; a possible D gene is TRBD1 (5 bases). Trimming removed 2 bases from V and 7 bases from J, with 14 bases in between. CDR1 is MNHNY, CDR2 SVGAGI, per germline (reference sequence). The CDR3 is 14 amino acids. CDR3 loop: CASSYVRASGGYTF. CDR3 DNA: TGTGCCAGCAGTTACGTCAGGGCGTCGGGTGGCTACACCTTC.

The V call is TRBV7-2, the J call TRBJ1-5; possible D gene TRBD1, 6 bases. CDR1 and CDR2 from the germline V gene are SGHTA and FQGNSA. Deletions cut 5 bases from V and 6 bases from J, with 20 bases between. This CDR3 has 16 residues. As DNA, the CDR3 is TGTGCCAGCAGCCTACATCACGGGGGGCGCGTTCAGCCCCAGCATTTT. This codes for CASSLHHGGRVQPQHF. The entire variable domain, with the rest obtained from reference TRBV7-2 and TRBJ1-5, is as follows: GAGVSQSPSNKVTEKGKDVELRCDPISGHTALYWYRQSLGQGLEFLIYFQGNSAPDKSGLPSDRFSAERTGGSVSTLTIQRTQQEDSAVYLCASSLHHGGRVQPQHFGDGTRLSIL.

The J gene is TRBJ1-1, the V gene TRBV29-1; D is undetermined. The V gene lost 4 bases and the J gene lost 0 bases, with 9 bases spanning the gap. The CDR3 runs to 13 residues. CDR1 and CDR2 from the germline V gene are SQVTM and ANQGSEA. CDR3 sequence reads: CSVGEAMNTEAFF. CDR3 coding DNA: TGCAGCGTTGGCGAGGCGATGAACACTGAAGCTTTCTTT.

On this clone: The same CDR3 also results from other DNA sequences found in this sample. The V call is TRBV5-1, the J call TRBJ2-3; 9 nucleotides align to TRBD1. CDR3 size: 15 residues. Germline V gene lookup returns CDR1 SGHRS and CDR2 YFSETQ. J gave up 2 bases and V 4 bases, and 5 bases lay outside the gene matches. CDR3 sequence: CASSLGQGNTDTQYF. In DNA, the CDR3 is TGCGCCAGCAGCCTGGGACAGGGAAACACAGATACGCAGTATTTT.

This clone appeared a few times. The chain recombines TRBV7-9 with TRBJ1-2, with D perhaps matching TRBD1 (6 bases). This CDR3 has 14 residues. V was clipped by 5 bases and J by 4 bases, with 14 bases between them. Per germline, CDR1 SEHNR and CDR2 FQNEAQ (reference sequence). The CDR3 DNA reads TGTGCCAGCAGCCCGACAGGCCTAGGCTATGGCTACACCTTC. The encoded protein is CASSPTGLGYGYTF.

Remarks on this clone: At one end, the junction sequence differs from germline, possibly due to a read error. The chain carries TRBV7-7 and TRBJ2-5; 12 bases fit TRBD2. The germline V gene encodes CDR1 SSHAT and CDR2 FNYEAQ (reference sequence). The CDR3 has 14 amino acids. CDR3 region: CASSSTSGGETQYF. The CDR3 region has the DNA TGTGCTAGCAGCTCGACTAGCGGGGGAGAGACCCAGTACTTC.

The chain has TRBV4-1 and TRBJ2-3; 10 bases fit TRBD2. V shed 4 bases and J 0 bases; nucleotides not matched to a gene: 7. Germline CDR1 is MGHRA and CDR2 is YSYEKL. CDR3 length: 17 amino acids. The chain's CDR3 is CASSPLLAGVSTDTQYF. As DNA, the CDR3 is TGCGCCAGCAGCCCCCTCCTAGCGGGAGTTAGCACAGATACGCAGTATTTT.

This clone was found a few times. V is TRBV5-1 and J is TRBJ1-5, with D maybe TRBD1 (6 bases). This CDR3 is 15 amino acids long. Per the germline V gene, CDR1 is SGHRS and CDR2 is YFSETQ. With 0 bases removed from V and 5 bases from J, the gap between germline ends came to 12 bases. The CDR3 loop reads CASSLAPDSYQPQHF. The CDR3 nucleotides are TGCGCCAGCAGCTTGGCCCCGGACAGCTATCAGCCCCAGCATTTT.

V usage is TRBV30 and J usage is TRBJ1-1; D perhaps matches TRBD1 (5 bases). Germline loops: CDR1 GTSNPN, CDR2 SVGIG (reference sequence). CDR3 size: 12 residues. The germline V and J ends were trimmed by 6 bases and 7 bases, with 15 bases remaining between them. CDR3 in DNA: TGTGCCTGCATGCCGCAGGGAATTGAAGCTTTCTTT. Its translation: CACMPQGIEAFF.

This chain links TRBV5-1 with TRBJ2-2, with a possible D match to TRBD2 (5 bases). From germline, CDR1 is SGHRS and CDR2 YFSETQ. The CDR3 extends over 15 amino acids. V was pared by 1 base and J by 0 bases, with 7 bases between. CDR3: CASSLRGTNTGELFF. Written as DNA, the CDR3 is TGCGCCAGCAGCTTGCGGGGTACGAACACCGGGGAGCTGTTTTTT.

This clone was picked up a small number of times. The chain combines TRBV9 with TRBJ2-2, with a possible D match to TRBD1 (6 bases). Germline V gives CDR1 SGDLS, CDR2 YYNGEE. The CDR3 consists of 11 residues. V lost 9 bases and J lost 6, with 9 bases in between. In DNA, the CDR3 is TGTGCCAAAGGACAGCCCGGGGAGCTGTTTTTT. Its translation: CAKGQPGELFF.

There are a few counts of this clone. The J gene is TRBJ2-5, the V gene TRBV5-4, with D hard to call. The germline V gene has CDR1 SGHNT and CDR2 YYREEE (reference sequence). The CDR3 spans 15 residues. The V gene lost 0 bases and the J gene lost 1 base, with 10 bases spanning the gap. The DNA of the CDR3 is TGTGCCAGCAGCTTGGGGGCGCCCAGCCAAGAGACCCAGTACTTC. Its translation is CASSLGAPSQETQYF.